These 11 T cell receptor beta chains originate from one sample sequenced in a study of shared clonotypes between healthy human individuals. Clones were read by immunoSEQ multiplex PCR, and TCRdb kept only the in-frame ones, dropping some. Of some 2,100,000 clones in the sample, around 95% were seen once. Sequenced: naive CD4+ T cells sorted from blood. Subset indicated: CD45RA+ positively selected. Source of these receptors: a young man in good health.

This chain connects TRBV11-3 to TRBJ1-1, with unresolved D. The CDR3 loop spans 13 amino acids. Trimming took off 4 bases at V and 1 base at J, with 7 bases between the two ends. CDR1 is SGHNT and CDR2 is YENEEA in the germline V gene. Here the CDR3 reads CASSSDENTEAFF. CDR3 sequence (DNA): TGTGCCAGCAGCTCGGACGAGAACACTGAAGCTTTCTTT. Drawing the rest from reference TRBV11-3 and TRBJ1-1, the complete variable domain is EAGVVQSPRYKIIEKKQPVAFWCNPISGHNTLYWYLQNLGQGPELLIRYENEEAVDDSQLPKDRFSAERLKGVDSTLKIQPAELGDSAVYLCASSSDENTEAFFGQGTRLTVV.

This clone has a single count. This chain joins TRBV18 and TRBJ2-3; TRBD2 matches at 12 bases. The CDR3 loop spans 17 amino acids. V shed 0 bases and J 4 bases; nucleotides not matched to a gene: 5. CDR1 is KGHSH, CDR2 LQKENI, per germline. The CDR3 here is CASSPPSSGGAPDTQYF. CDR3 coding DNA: TGTGCCAGCTCACCACCGTCTAGCGGGGGGGCCCCAGATACGCAGTATTTT.

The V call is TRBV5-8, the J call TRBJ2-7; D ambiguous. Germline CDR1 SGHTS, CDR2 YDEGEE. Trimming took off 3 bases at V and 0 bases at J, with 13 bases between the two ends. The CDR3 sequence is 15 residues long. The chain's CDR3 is CASSSYPQSSYEQYF. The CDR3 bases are TGTGCCAGCAGCTCTTACCCACAAAGCTCCTACGAGCAGTACTTC.

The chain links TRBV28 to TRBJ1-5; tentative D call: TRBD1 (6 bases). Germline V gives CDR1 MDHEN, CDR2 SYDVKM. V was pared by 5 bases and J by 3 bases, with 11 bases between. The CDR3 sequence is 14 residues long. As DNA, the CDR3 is TGTGCCAGCAGTCCCCGACAGGTCAATCAGCCCCAGCATTTT. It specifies CASSPRQVNQPQHF. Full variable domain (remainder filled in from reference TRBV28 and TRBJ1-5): DVKVTQSSRYLVKRTGEKVFLECVQDMDHENMFWYRQDPGLGLRLIYFSYDVKMKEKGDIPEGYSVSREKKERFSLILESASTNQTSMYLCASSPRQVNQPQHFGDGTRLSIL.

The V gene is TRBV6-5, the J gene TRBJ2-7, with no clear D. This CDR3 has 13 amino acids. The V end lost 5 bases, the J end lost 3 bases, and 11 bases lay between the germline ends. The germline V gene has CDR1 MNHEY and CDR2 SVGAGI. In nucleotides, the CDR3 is TGTGCCAGCAGTATCACTTCTTACTACGAGCAGTACTTC. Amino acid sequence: CASSITSYYEQYF.

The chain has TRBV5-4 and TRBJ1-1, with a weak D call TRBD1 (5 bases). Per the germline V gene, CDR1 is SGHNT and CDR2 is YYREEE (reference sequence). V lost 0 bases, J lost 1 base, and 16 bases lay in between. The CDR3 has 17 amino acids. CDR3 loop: CASSLGPVPGGNTEAFF. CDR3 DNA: TGTGCCAGCAGCTTGGGGCCAGTCCCCGGGGGGAACACTGAAGCTTTCTTT.

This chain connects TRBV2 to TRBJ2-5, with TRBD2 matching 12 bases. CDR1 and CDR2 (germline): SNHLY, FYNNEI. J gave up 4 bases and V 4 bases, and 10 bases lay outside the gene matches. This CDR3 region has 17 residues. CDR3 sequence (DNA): TGTGCCAGCAGTGGTCTAGCGGGGGGGCCGCTTTCAGAGACCCAGTACTTC. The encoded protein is CASSGLAGGPLSETQYF. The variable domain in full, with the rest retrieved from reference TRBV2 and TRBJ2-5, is EPEVTQTPSHQVTQMGQEVILRCVPISNHLYFYWYRQILGQKVEFLVSFYNNEISEKSEIFDDQFSVERPDGSNFTLKIRSTKLEDSAMYFCASSGLAGGPLSETQYFGPGTRLLVL.

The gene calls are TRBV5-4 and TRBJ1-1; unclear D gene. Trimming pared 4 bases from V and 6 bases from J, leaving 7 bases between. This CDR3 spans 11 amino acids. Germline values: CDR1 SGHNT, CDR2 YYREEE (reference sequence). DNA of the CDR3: TGTGCCAGCAGCGCTGGATCTGAAGCTTTCTTT. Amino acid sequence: CASSAGSEAFF.

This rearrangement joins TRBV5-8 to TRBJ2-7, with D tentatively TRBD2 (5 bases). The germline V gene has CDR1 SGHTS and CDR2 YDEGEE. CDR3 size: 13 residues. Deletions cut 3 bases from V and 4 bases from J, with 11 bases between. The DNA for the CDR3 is TGTGCCAGCAGCTATGTTGAGGGATACGAGCAGTACTTC. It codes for CASSYVEGYEQYF.

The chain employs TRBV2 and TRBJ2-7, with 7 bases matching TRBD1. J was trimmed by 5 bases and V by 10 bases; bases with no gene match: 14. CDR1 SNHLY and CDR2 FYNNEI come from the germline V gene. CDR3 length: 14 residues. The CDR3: CATAEQGISHEQYF. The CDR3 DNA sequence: TGTGCCACCGCCGAACAGGGGATTTCCCACGAGCAGTACTTC.

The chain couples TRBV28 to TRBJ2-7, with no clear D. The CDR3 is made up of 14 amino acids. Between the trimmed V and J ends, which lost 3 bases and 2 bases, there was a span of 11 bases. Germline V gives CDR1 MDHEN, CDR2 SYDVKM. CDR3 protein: CASSLSVPTYEQYF. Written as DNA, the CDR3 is TGTGCCAGCAGTTTGAGCGTACCGACCTACGAGCAGTACTTC.